Below, one T cell receptor (beta chain) is given with its context. Its antigen is unknown. Germline V lookup: CDR1 SGHRS, CDR2 YFSETQ. The CDR3 contains 16 residues. Between the trimmed V and J ends, which lost 0 bases and 2 bases, there was a span of 14 bases. The entry originates in a study of pediatric ulcerative colitis. Points from the study as a whole: No controls had the two rectal clonotypes shared by ulcerative colitis patients. Compared with controls, ulcerative colitis showed greater blood-rectum clone sharing.

The method was immunoSEQ multiplex PCR; TCRdb's version includes in-frame clones alone and lacks a portion of them. Among some 43,000 clones, around 76% were seen once, and the ten largest hold over 3%. During colonoscopy, one to two rectal pinch biopsies were collected. V usage is TRBV5-1 and J usage is TRBJ1-1; no reliable D call. This TCR was recovered from a girl aged 5-17 years with moderate ulcerative colitis. Sequencing was done on a sample of gut tissue. The DNA for the CDR3 is TGCGCCAGCAGCTTGGTGGCGGGGAGTCATAACACTGAAGCTTTCTTT. This encodes CASSLVAGSHNTEAFF.